This TCR beta chain originates from a study of T cells in Graves' hyperthyroidism and ophthalmopathy. Whole-study results and caveats: In the blood, most expanded thyroid clonotypes above 0.001 appeared as well.

V shed 6 bases and J shed 7 bases, with 19 bases lying between them. CDR3 length: 14 residues. Germline V CDR1 and CDR2: MDHEN, SYDVKM. It was RNA transcripts that yielded the amplified TCR beta CDR3 regions. The primer set for the first-round RT-PCR of the TCR CDR3 was HTBI. Each CDR3 protein is one row after TCRdb ran MiXCR on the multiplex PCR reads. The repertoire holds approximately 320,000 distinct CDR3 sequences, with approximately 15% as singletons. Subjects aged 18 to 65 presented with newly diagnosed hyperthyroidism of less than 2 months' duration. Together with thyroid ultrasound, orbital computed tomography, serum thyroxine and TRAb, clinical symptoms were used for diagnoses. This clonotype was detected ten times or more. What it binds is not known.

The material sequenced was blood. The V and J genes are TRBV28 and TRBJ2-7; D is uncertain. The clonotype was recovered from a man aged 25-40 years with Graves' hyperthyroidism. The CDR3 here is CASSPETVLREQYF. CDR3 DNA sequence: TGTGCCAGCAGCCCGGAGACGGTTTTGAGGGAGCAGTACTTC.